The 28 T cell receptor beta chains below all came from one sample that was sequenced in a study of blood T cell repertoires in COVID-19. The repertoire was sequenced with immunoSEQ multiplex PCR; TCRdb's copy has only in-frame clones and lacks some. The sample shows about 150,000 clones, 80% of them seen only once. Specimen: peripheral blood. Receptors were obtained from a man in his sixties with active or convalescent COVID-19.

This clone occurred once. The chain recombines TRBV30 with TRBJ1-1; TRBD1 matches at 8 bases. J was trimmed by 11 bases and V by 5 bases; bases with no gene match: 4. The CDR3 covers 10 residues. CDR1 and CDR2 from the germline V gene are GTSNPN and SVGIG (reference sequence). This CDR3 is CAWVDREAFF. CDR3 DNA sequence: TGTGCCTGGGTGGACAGGGAGGCTTTCTTT.

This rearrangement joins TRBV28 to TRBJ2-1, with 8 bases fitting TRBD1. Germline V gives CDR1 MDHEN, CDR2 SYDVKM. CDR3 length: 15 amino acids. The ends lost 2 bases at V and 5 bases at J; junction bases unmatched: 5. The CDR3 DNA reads TGTGCCAGCAGTTTACCAGGGGGCTATCACAATGAGCAGTTCTTC. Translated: CASSLPGGYHNEQFF.

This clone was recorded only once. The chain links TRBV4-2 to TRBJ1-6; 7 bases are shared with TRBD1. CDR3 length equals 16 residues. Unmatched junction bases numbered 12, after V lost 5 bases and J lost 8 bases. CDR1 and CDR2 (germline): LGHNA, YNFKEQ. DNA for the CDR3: TGTGCCAGCAGCATCCTAGGGGGCCAACGCGATTCACCCCTCCACTTT. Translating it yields CASSILGGQRDSPLHF.

The CDR3 bases are TGTGCCTCCCAGGGGGACGCCGGGGATACGCAGTATTTT. Translating it yields CASQGDAGDTQYF. The gene calls are TRBV6-5 and TRBJ2-3; 7 bases map to TRBD1. CDR1 MNHEY and CDR2 SVGAGI come from the germline V gene. The CDR3 totals 13 residues. Unmatched junction bases numbered 11, after V lost 11 bases and J lost 6 bases.

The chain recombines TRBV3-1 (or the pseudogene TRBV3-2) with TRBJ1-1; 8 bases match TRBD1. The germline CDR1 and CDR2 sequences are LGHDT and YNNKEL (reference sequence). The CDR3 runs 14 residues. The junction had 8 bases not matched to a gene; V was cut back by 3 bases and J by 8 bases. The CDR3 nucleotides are TGTGCCAGCAGCCATTACGGACAGGGTGGGGAAGCTTTCTTT. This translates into CASSHYGQGGEAFF.

DNA for the CDR3: TGTGCCAGCAGTTCCCCTTCCGGGACAGCCTATGGCTACACCTTC. This codes for CASSSPSGTAYGYTF. The V gene is TRBV6-5, the J gene TRBJ1-2; 7 nucleotides match TRBD1. The CDR3 runs 15 residues. CDR1 MNHEY and CDR2 SVGAGI come from the germline V gene. V shed 4 bases and J 4 bases; nucleotides not matched to a gene: 9.

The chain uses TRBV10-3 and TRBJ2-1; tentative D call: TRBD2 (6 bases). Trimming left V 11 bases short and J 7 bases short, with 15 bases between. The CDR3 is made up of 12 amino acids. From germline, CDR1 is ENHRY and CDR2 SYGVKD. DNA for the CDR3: TGTGCCGTCCAGCGGGCTAGGAATGAGCAGTTCTTC. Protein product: CAVQRARNEQFF.

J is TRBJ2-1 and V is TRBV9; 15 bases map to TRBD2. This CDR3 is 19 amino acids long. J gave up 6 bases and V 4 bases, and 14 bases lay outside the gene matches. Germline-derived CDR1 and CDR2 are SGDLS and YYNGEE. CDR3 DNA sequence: TGTGCCAGCAGCTTCGAAGGGACTAGCGGGAGGACGATCTTCAATGAGCAGTTCTTC. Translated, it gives CASSFEGTSGRTIFNEQFF.

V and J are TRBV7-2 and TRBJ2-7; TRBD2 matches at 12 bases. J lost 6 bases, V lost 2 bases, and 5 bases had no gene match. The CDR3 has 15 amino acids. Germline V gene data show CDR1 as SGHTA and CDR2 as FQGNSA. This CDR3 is CASSLRASGRGEQYF. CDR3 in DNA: TGTGCCAGCAGCTTAAGGGCTAGCGGGAGGGGCGAGCAGTACTTC.

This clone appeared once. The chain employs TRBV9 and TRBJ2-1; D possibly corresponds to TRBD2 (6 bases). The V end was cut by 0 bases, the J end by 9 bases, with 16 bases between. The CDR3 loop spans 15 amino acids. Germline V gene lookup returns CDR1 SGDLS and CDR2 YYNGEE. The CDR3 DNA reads TGTGCCAGCAGCGTAGGGGTAGCGGAGTTAGGTGAGCAGTTCTTC. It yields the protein CASSVGVAELGEQFF.

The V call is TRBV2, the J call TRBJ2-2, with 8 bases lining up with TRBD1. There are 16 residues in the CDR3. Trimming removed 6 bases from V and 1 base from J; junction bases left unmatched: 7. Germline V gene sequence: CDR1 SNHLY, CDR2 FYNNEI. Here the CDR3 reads CASSLHGTGNTGELFF. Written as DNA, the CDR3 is TGTGCCAGCAGCCTACACGGGACAGGGAACACCGGGGAGCTGTTTTTT.

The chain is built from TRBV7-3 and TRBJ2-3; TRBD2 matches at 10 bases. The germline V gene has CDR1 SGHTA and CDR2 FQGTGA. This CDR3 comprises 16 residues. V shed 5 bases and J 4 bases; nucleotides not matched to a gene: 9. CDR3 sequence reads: CASSPYSGRFPDTQYF. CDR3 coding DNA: TGTGCCAGCAGCCCCTATAGCGGGAGGTTTCCAGATACGCAGTATTTT. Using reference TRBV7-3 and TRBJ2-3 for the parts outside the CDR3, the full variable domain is GAGVSQTPSNKVTEKGKYVELRCDPISGHTALYWYRQSLGQGPEFLIYFQGTGAADDSGLPNDRFFAVRPEGSVSTLKIQRTERGDSAVYLCASSPYSGRFPDTQYFGPGTRLTVL.

CDR3 loop: CASSVGATGELFF. The CDR3 region has the DNA TGTGCCAGCAGCGTAGGAGCTACCGGGGAGCTGTTTTTT. This chain links TRBV9 with TRBJ2-2; no firm D call. The CDR3 has 13 residues. Germline V lookup: CDR1 SGDLS, CDR2 YYNGEE. Trimming stripped 0 bases from V and 5 bases from J, with 5 bases between.

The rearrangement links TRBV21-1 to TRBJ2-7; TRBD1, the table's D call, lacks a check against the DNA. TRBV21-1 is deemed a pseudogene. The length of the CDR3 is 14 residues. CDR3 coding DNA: TGTGCCAGCAGCGTCCGGACAGGGGCATACGAGCAGTACTTC. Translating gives CASSVRTGAYEQYF.

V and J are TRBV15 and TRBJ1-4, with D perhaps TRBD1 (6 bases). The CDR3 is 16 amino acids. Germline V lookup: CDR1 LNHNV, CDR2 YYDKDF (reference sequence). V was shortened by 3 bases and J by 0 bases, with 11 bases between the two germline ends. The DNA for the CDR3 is TGTGCCACCAGCAGGGAGAGGGGGACAACTAATGAAAAACTGTTTTTT. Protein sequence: CATSRERGTTNEKLFF.

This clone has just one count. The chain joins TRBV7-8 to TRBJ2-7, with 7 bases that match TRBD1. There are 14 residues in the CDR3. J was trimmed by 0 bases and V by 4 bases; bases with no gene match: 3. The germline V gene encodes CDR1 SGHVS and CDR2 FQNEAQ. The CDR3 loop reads CASSSGDSSYEQYF. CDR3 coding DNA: TGTGCCAGCAGCTCAGGGGACAGCTCCTACGAGCAGTACTTC.

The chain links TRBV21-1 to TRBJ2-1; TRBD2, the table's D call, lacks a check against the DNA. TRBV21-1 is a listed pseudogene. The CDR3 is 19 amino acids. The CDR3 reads CASSTIRGSSGKGEDEQFF. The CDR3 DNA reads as TGTGCCAGCAGCACCATTAGAGGGTCCAGCGGGAAAGGTGAAGATGAGCAGTTCTTC.

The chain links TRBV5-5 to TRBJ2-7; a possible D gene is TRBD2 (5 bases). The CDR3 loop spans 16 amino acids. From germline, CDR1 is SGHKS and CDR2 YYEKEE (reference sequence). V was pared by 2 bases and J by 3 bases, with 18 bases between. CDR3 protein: CASSFVGSLRDYEQYF. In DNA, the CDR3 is TGTGCCAGCAGCTTTGTGGGGAGCCTCCGGGACTACGAGCAGTACTTC.

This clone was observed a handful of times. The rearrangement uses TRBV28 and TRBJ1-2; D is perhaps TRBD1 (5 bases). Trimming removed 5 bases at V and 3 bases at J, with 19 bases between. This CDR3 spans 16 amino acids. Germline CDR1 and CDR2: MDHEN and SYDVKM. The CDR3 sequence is CASSLPGVGGYYGYTF. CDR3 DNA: TGTGCCAGCAGTCTTCCCGGGGTCGGGGGTTACTATGGCTACACCTTC.

CDR3 bases: TGTGCCAGCAGTAGAGACAGGTCCTACACTGAAGCTTTCTTT. Translation: CASSRDRSYTEAFF. V is TRBV6-6 and J is TRBJ1-1; D is perhaps TRBD1 (6 bases). The length of the CDR3 is 14 residues. Germline V gene sequence: CDR1 MNHNY, CDR2 SVGAGI (reference sequence). Trimming left V 5 bases short and J 3 bases short, with 13 bases between.

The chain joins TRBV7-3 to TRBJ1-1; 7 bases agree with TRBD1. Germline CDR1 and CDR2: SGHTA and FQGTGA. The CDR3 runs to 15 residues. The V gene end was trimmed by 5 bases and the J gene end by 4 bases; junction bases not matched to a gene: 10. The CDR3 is CASSLSRSGGTEAFF. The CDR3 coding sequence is TGTGCCAGCAGCCTCAGTCGGTCAGGGGGCACTGAAGCTTTCTTT.

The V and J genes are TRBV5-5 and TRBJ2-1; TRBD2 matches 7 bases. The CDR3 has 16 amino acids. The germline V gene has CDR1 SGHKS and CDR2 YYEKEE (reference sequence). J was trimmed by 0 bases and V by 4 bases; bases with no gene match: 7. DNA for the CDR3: TGTGCCAGCAGCACGACTAGCCAAATCTCCTACAATGAGCAGTTCTTC. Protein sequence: CASSTTSQISYNEQFF.

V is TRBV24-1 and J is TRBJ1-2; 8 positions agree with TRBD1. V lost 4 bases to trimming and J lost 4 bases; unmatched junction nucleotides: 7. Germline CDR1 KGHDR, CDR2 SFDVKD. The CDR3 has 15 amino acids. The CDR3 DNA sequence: TGTGCCACCAGTGACGCCGGGACAGGATTCTATGGCTACACCTTC. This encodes CATSDAGTGFYGYTF.

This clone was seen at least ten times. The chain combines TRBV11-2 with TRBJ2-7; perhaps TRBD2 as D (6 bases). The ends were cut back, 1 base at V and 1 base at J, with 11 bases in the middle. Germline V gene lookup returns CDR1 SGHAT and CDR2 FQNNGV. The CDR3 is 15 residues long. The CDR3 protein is CASSLGAEGSYEQYF. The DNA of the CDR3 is TGTGCCAGCAGCTTAGGGGCGGAGGGTTCCTACGAGCAGTACTTC.

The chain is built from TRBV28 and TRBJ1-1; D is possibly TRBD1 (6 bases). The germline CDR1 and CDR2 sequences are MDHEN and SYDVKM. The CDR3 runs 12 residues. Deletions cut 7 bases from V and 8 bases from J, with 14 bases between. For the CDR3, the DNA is TGTGCCAGCATGATGGGGGCAAGAGAAGCTTTCTTT. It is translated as CASMMGAREAFF.

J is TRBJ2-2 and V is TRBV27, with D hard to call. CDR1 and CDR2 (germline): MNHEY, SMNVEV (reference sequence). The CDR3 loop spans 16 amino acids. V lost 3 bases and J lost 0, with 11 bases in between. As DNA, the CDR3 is TGTGCCAGCAGTTTCATCCAGTTCGCGAACACCGGGGAGCTGTTTTTT. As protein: CASSFIQFANTGELFF.

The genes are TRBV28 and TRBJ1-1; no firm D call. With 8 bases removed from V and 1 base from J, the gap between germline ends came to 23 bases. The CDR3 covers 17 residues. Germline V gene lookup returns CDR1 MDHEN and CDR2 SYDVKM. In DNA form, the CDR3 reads TGTGCCAGCGGAGGTGGCCCACACTCCACTGGGAACACTGAAGCTTTCTTT. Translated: CASGGGPHSTGNTEAFF.

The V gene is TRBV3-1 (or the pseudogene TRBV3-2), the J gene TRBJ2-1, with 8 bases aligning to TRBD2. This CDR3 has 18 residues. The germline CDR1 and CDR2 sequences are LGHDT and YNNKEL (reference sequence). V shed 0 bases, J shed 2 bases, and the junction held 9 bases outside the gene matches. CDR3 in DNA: TGTGCCAGCAGCCAAGAAGGGGGTCCCGGGAGGGCCTACAATGAGCAGTTCTTC. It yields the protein CASSQEGGPGRAYNEQFF.